This T cell receptor (beta chain) originates from a study of blood T cell repertoires in COVID-19. Study overall: From the United States, Italy and Spain came samples of acute and convalescent COVID-19.

The V gene's germline CDR1 is MNHEY and CDR2 SVGEGT. The germline V and J ends were trimmed by 5 bases and 2 bases, with 7 bases remaining between them. This CDR3 region has 13 residues. The table came from immunoSEQ multiplex PCR; TCRdb's copy has only in-frame clones and leaves some out. The repertoire holds 89,000 or so clones, 90% to 95% seen once, with around 4.7% in the top ten. Sequencing used peripheral blood. The sequence came from a human donor with active COVID-19. The donor label of this sample is uncertain. The chain uses TRBV6-2 or TRBV6-3 and TRBJ1-5; tentative D call: TRBD1 (5 bases). CDR3 bases: TGTGCCAGCAGTGTGACAGGCAATCAGCCCCAGCATTTT. It yields the protein CASSVTGNQPQHF.